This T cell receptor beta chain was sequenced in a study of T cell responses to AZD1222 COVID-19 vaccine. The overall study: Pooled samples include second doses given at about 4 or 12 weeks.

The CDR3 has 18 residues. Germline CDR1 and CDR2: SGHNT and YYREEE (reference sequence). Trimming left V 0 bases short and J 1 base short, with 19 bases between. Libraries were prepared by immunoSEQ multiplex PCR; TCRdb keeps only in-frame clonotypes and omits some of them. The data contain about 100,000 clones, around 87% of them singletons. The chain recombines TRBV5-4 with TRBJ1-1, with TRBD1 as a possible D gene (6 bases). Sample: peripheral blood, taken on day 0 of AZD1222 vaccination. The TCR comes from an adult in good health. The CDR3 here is CASSLGSPFRGSNTEAFF. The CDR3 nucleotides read TGTGCCAGCAGCTTGGGTTCCCCCTTCAGGGGCTCGAACACTGAAGCTTTCTTT. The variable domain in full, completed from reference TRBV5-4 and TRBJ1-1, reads ETGVTQSPTHLIKTRGQQVTLRCSSQSGHNTVSWYQQALGQGPQFIFQYYREEENGRGNFPPRFSGLQFPNYSSELNVNALELDDSALYLCASSLGSPFRGSNTEAFFGQGTRLTVV.